Below, 3 T cell receptor beta chains from the same sample are listed, as sequenced in a study of cytomegalovirus exposure and HLA in healthy donors. PCR used 60 Vbeta primers and 13 Jbeta primers. Sequenced by immunoSEQ multiplex PCR; TCRdb stores in-frame clones only, minus some. This repertoire shows 150,000 to 180,000 clones, about four fifths found once; its top ten account for 2.8%. The sequenced material came from PBMCs. The origin of the receptors is a man aged 18 to 30 in good health and CMV-seronegative.

The table lists this clone with a count of one. The chain joins TRBV7-9 to TRBJ2-2, with a weak D call TRBD1 (5 bases). CDR1 SEHNR and CDR2 FQNEAQ come from the germline V gene (reference sequence). The CDR3 is 16 residues long. The V and J ends lost 8 bases and 4 bases respectively, with 20 bases between them. CDR3 protein: CASLAGWGAGTGELFF. In nucleotides, the CDR3 is TGTGCCAGCCTGGCAGGATGGGGCGCCGGCACCGGGGAGCTGTTTTTT.

There are a few counts of this clone. CDR3 sequence (DNA): TGTGCCAGCAGTTCCCCGGGACAGCGCTATGGCTACACCTTC. It specifies CASSSPGQRYGYTF. This chain uses TRBV6-5 with TRBJ1-2; 7 positions agree with TRBD1. Per the germline V gene, CDR1 is MNHEY and CDR2 is SVGAGI. V lost 4 bases, J lost 4 bases, and 6 bases stayed unmatched. This CDR3 comprises 14 residues.

The rearrangement links TRBV27 to TRBJ2-1; D gene ambiguous. V lost 8 bases, J lost 1 base, and 12 bases lay in between. The CDR3 runs to 14 residues. Per the germline V gene, CDR1 is MNHEY and CDR2 is SMNVEV (reference sequence). CDR3 sequence (DNA): TGTGCCAGCTGGCCGAGAGGATCCTACAATGAGCAGTTCTTC. As protein: CASWPRGSYNEQFF.